These 31 T cell receptor beta chains came from one sample sequenced in a study of CD8+ T cells in alopecia areata. After isolation, RNA underwent reverse transcription to generate cDNA as the sequencing template. Profiled with immunoSEQ multiplex PCR; TCRdb holds only in-frame clones, not every one. The table includes 93,000 or so clones, 85% to 90% detected once. Treatment noted: oral pan-JAK inhibitor, 5-10 mg twice daily. The sample in question was CD8+ T cells sorted from blood, obtained around week 34, from a patient treated with tofacitinib. The source is a human donor with alopecia areata.

J is TRBJ2-5 and V is TRBV5-4, with a possible D match to TRBD2 (5 bases). V gave up 2 bases and J gave up 4 bases, with 6 bases separating them. CDR3 length: 12 amino acids. Germline values: CDR1 SGHNT, CDR2 YYREEE (reference sequence). The DNA for the CDR3 is TGTGCCAGCAGCTTAGAGGGAGAGACCCAGTACTTC. It translates to CASSLEGETQYF.

The chain carries TRBV5-4 and TRBJ1-1, with D possibly TRBD1 on 6 matching bases. Trimming removed 3 bases at V and 0 bases at J, with 9 bases between. Germline assignment: CDR1 SGHNT and CDR2 YYREEE (reference sequence). The CDR3 covers 14 residues. Written as DNA, the CDR3 is TGTGCCAGCAGCTGGACAGTCATGAACACTGAAGCTTTCTTT. Its translation is CASSWTVMNTEAFF.

The chain combines TRBV6-1 with TRBJ1-1; D gene ambiguous. This CDR3 contains 13 residues. Germline V gene sequence: CDR1 MNHNS, CDR2 SASEGT. The V gene lost 4 bases and the J gene lost 0 bases, with 6 bases spanning the gap. CDR3 amino acids: CASSVGMNTEAFF. CDR3 DNA sequence: TGTGCCAGCAGTGTTGGGATGAACACTGAAGCTTTCTTT.

The J gene is TRBJ2-3, the V gene TRBV18, with 13 bases lining up with TRBD2. The V gene's germline CDR1 is KGHSH and CDR2 LQKENI. The CDR3 loop spans 17 amino acids. V was clipped by 5 bases and J by 2 bases; unmatched bases: 7. CDR3 in DNA: TGTGCCAGCTCATCCCAGACTAGCGGGAGGAACACAGATACGCAGTATTTT. This gives the protein CASSSQTSGRNTDTQYF.

The chain has TRBV2 and TRBJ2-5, with D perhaps TRBD1 (6 bases). Trimming pared 2 bases from V and 1 base from J, leaving 11 bases between. The germline V gene encodes CDR1 SNHLY and CDR2 FYNNEI. CDR3 length: 15 residues. The CDR3 here is CASSESAGAQETQYF. The DNA for the CDR3 is TGTGCCAGCAGTGAAAGTGCAGGGGCCCAAGAGACCCAGTACTTC.

The chain employs TRBV2 and TRBJ1-3; the match to TRBD1 covers 7 bases. The CDR3 runs 15 residues. The germline V gene encodes CDR1 SNHLY and CDR2 FYNNEI. Trimming removed 6 bases from V and 2 bases from J; junction bases left unmatched: 7. CDR3 region: CASRRGTAAGNTIYF. DNA for the CDR3: TGTGCCAGCAGGAGGGGGACAGCAGCTGGAAACACCATATATTTT.

The V gene is TRBV29-1, the J gene TRBJ2-1; D gene unclear. Germline CDR1 is SQVTM and CDR2 is ANQGSEA. The ends were cut back, 1 base at V and 4 bases at J, with 8 bases in the middle. The CDR3 contains 13 residues. CDR3 coding DNA: TGCAGCGTTGAAGTGGTAGATTACAATGAGCAGTTCTTC. It specifies CSVEVVDYNEQFF.

The CDR3 spells CASSLYGTGVIEQYF. The DNA for the CDR3 is TGTGCCAGCAGTTTATATGGGACAGGGGTTATCGAGCAGTACTTC. The chain couples TRBV27 to TRBJ2-7, with 10 bases identical to TRBD1. This CDR3 is built from 15 residues. In germline, CDR1 is MNHEY, CDR2 SMNVEV (reference sequence). J gave up 6 bases and V 1 base, and 6 bases lay outside the gene matches.

The chain uses TRBV11-3 and TRBJ2-3; 14 bases match TRBD2. There are 16 residues in the CDR3. J lost 3 bases, V lost 5 bases, and 4 bases had no gene match. Per germline, CDR1 SGHNT and CDR2 YENEEA. The CDR3, as DNA: TGTGCCAGCAGCGCGGGACTAGCGGGAGAAACAGATACGCAGTATTTT. This gives the protein CASSAGLAGETDTQYF.

This clone was detected a few times. J is TRBJ2-7 and V is TRBV27; D uncertain. Between the trimmed V and J ends, which lost 3 bases and 2 bases, there was a span of 8 bases. The CDR3 contains 13 residues. The germline CDR1 and CDR2 sequences are MNHEY and SMNVEV (reference sequence). CDR3 DNA: TGTGCCAGCAGTTTGGGCCCAGCCTACGAGCAGTACTTC. This codes for CASSLGPAYEQYF.

J is TRBJ1-2 and V is TRBV30, with 7 bases matching TRBD1. The germline gives CDR1 GTSNPN, CDR2 SVGIG (reference sequence). With V trimmed by 4 bases and J by 4 bases, 9 bases remained unmatched. The CDR3 spans 14 residues. CDR3 DNA: TGTGCCTGGAACTCAGCCTGGGACAGCTATGGCTACACCTTC. Its translation: CAWNSAWDSYGYTF. Drawing the rest from reference TRBV30 and TRBJ1-2, the complete variable domain is SQTIHQWPATLVQPVGSPLSLECTVEGTSNPNLYWYRQAAGRGLQLLFYSVGIGQISSEVPQNLSASRPQDRQFILSSKKLLLSDSGFYLCAWNSAWDSYGYTFGSGTRLTVV.

As to this clone: The germline gene is not matched at one end of the junction; a read error may be the cause. The rearrangement uses TRBV5-6 and TRBJ2-5, with D possibly called TRBD1 or TRBD2 (5 bases each). From germline, CDR1 is SGHDT and CDR2 YYEEEE. The CDR3 has 18 residues. The CDR3 region is CASSPVWPQEGPVGTRYF. Written as DNA, the CDR3 is TGTGCCAGCAGCCCTGTGTGGCCCCAAGAGGGTCCTGTAGGGACCCGGTACTTC. Full variable domain (outside the CDR3, taken from reference TRBV5-6 and TRBJ2-5): DAGVTQSPTHLIKTRGQQVTLRCSPKSGHDTVSWYQQALGQGPQFIFQYYEEEERQRGNFPDRFSGHQFPNYSSELNVNALLLGDSALYLCASSPVWPQEGPVGTRYFGPGTRLLVL.

The V and J genes are TRBV30 and TRBJ1-1; no clear D. Trimming took 0 bases from V and 7 from J, leaving 9 bases between them. The length of the CDR3 is 12 residues. CDR1 and CDR2 from the germline V gene are GTSNPN and SVGIG (reference sequence). CDR3 protein: CAWSVGFNEAFF. The CDR3 nucleotides read TGTGCCTGGAGTGTTGGCTTTAATGAAGCTTTCTTT.

This rearrangement joins TRBV7-8 to TRBJ2-3, with 7 bases matching TRBD1. Looked up from germline, CDR1 is SGHVS and CDR2 is FQNEAQ. The CDR3 loop spans 15 amino acids. After removal of 3 bases from V and 0 bases from J, the junction contained 3 bases not matched to a gene. CDR3 in DNA: TGTGCCAGCAGCTTGGAAGGGGGCAGCACAGATACGCAGTATTTT. This gives the protein CASSLEGGSTDTQYF.

CDR3 DNA sequence: TGTGCCAGCAGGGTACAGGAGGGGGATACGCAGTATTTT. Translated: CASRVQEGDTQYF. The rearrangement uses TRBV27 and TRBJ2-3; D might be TRBD2 (6 bases). V lost 6 bases and J 6 bases, leaving 13 bases between the germline ends. The germline V gene has CDR1 MNHEY and CDR2 SMNVEV (reference sequence). This CDR3 contains 13 residues.

Turning to this clone: This sample also contains other DNA sequences that code for the same CDR3. The V and J genes are TRBV19 and TRBJ2-1; D uncertain. CDR1 and CDR2 from the germline V gene are LNHDA and SQIVND (reference sequence). V lost 3 bases and J 2 bases, leaving 2 bases between the germline ends. This CDR3 contains 12 residues. CDR3 sequence: CASSITYNEQFF. The CDR3, as DNA: TGTGCCAGTAGTATTACCTACAATGAGCAGTTCTTC.

V usage is TRBV29-1 and J usage is TRBJ2-2; possible D gene TRBD1, 6 bases. The V gene's germline CDR1 is SQVTM and CDR2 ANQGSEA. V lost 4 bases and J 1 base, leaving 13 bases between the germline ends. This CDR3 contains 15 residues. The CDR3 bases are TGCAGCGTTGTAACAGGGCCCGTGAACACCGGGGAGCTGTTTTTT. Its translation: CSVVTGPVNTGELFF.

J is TRBJ2-5 and V is TRBV21-1; no DNA check was done on the table's D call, TRBD1. TRBJ2-7 matches the DNA end more closely, so the J call is doubtful. TRBV21-1 counts as a pseudogene. The CDR3 spans 13 residues. The CDR3 coding sequence is TGTGCCAGCAGCCAGTCGGTGGGCTACGAGCAGTACTTC. Translating gives CASSQSVGYEQYF.

This clone was seen a single time. CDR3 in amino acids: CASSLGDAYEQYF. Here the CDR3 DNA reads TGTGCCAGCAGTTTGGGGGACGCTTACGAGCAGTACTTC. The chain recombines TRBV27 with TRBJ2-7; D is tentatively TRBD1 or TRBD2 (5 bases each). V lost 3 bases and J 4 bases, leaving 10 bases between the germline ends. The CDR3 spans 13 residues. The germline gives CDR1 MNHEY, CDR2 SMNVEV (reference sequence).

The chain employs TRBV5-4 and TRBJ2-2, with D unresolved. The germline V gene has CDR1 SGHNT and CDR2 YYREEE (reference sequence). This CDR3 contains 15 residues. V was trimmed by 0 bases and J by 4 bases, leaving 10 bases between them. CDR3 in amino acids: CASSLGMGITGELFF. The CDR3 bases are TGTGCCAGCAGCTTGGGTATGGGGATCACCGGGGAGCTGTTTTTT.

The chain carries TRBV27 and TRBJ2-7; D tentatively fits TRBD1 or TRBD2 (5 bases each). Germline V gene data show CDR1 as MNHEY and CDR2 as SMNVEV (reference sequence). The CDR3 runs 15 residues. V shed 4 bases and J shed 2 bases, with 15 bases lying between them. DNA for the CDR3: TGTGCCAGCAGTTCCCTCCCGCAGGGAGCCTACGAGCAGTACTTC. It is translated as CASSSLPQGAYEQYF.

The genes are TRBV19 and TRBJ2-3; a weak D match, TRBD2 (6 bases). V shed 6 bases and J shed 2 bases, with 9 bases lying between them. The CDR3 is 13 amino acids. Germline V CDR1 and CDR2: LNHDA, SQIVND (reference sequence). This CDR3 is CASREGYTDTQYF. The DNA for the CDR3 is TGTGCCAGTAGGGAGGGATACACAGATACGCAGTATTTT.

The V call is TRBV2, the J call TRBJ2-5, with D possibly called TRBD1 or TRBD2 (5 bases each). The DNA end is a closer match to TRBJ2-7, so the J assignment may be wrong. The CDR3 length is 13 residues. In germline, CDR1 is SNHLY, CDR2 FYNNEI. CDR3 amino acids: CASAGSGSYEQYF. Written as DNA, the CDR3 is TGTGCCAGCGCAGGGTCGGGGTCCTACGAGCAGTACTTC.

The table lists this clone with a count of one. V and J are TRBV7-9 and TRBJ1-1, with D possibly matching TRBD1 (5 bases). Germline V gives CDR1 SEHNR, CDR2 FQNEAQ (reference sequence). CDR3 size: 13 residues. The V end lost 6 bases, the J end lost 3 bases, and 11 bases lay between the germline ends. CDR3 residues: CASRGDGYTEAFF. DNA of the CDR3: TGTGCCAGCAGGGGGGACGGCTACACTGAAGCTTTCTTT.

V is TRBV7-9 and J is TRBJ1-2; maybe TRBD1 (5 bases). The CDR3 spans 15 residues. The V gene lost 4 bases and the J gene lost 4 bases, with 16 bases spanning the gap. Per germline, CDR1 SEHNR and CDR2 FQNEAQ (reference sequence). CDR3 nucleotides: TGTGCCAGCAGCTACGAAGATAGGGGCTTCTATGGCTACACCTTC. Its protein is CASSYEDRGFYGYTF.

This clone was recorded only once. The chain has TRBV7-6 and TRBJ2-2; the match to TRBD1 covers 7 bases. V dropped 1 base and J dropped 1; count of bases not matched to a gene: 3. The CDR3 consists of 16 residues. CDR1 is SGHVS and CDR2 is FNYEAQ in the germline V gene. The CDR3 reads CASSLGDRVNTGELFF. The CDR3 DNA is TGTGCCAGCAGCTTAGGGGACAGAGTGAACACCGGGGAGCTGTTTTTT.

This clone occurred once. This same CDR3 is encoded by further DNA sequences in the sample. V and J are TRBV5-4 and TRBJ1-1; no reliable D call. The germline gives CDR1 SGHNT, CDR2 YYREEE (reference sequence). This CDR3 has 11 amino acids. The ends were cut back, 0 bases at V and 7 bases at J, with 4 bases in the middle. The CDR3 loop is CASSLGGEAFF. The CDR3, as DNA: TGTGCCAGCAGCTTGGGTGGTGAAGCTTTCTTT.

This chain links TRBV2 with TRBJ1-1; no clear D. Deletions cut 8 bases from V and 11 bases from J, with 18 bases between. This CDR3 is 12 amino acids long. Germline V gene sequence: CDR1 SNHLY, CDR2 FYNNEI. In DNA form, the CDR3 reads TGTGCCAGCGGACCGGACCTCCCCTCCGCTTTCTTT. This gives the protein CASGPDLPSAFF.

The V gene is TRBV6-5, the J gene TRBJ2-5; D is possibly TRBD2 (5 bases). V gave up 4 bases and J gave up 11 bases, with 11 bases separating them. This CDR3 has 11 amino acids. Germline values: CDR1 MNHEY, CDR2 SVGAGI. The CDR3 here is CASSSSEVQYF. The CDR3 DNA sequence: TGTGCCAGCAGTTCCTCGGAGGTTCAGTACTTC.

The chain combines TRBV11-2 with TRBJ2-1, with D possibly TRBD1 on 5 matching bases. The CDR3 loop spans 13 amino acids. Trimming removed 3 bases from V and 6 bases from J, with 9 bases in between. From germline, CDR1 is SGHAT and CDR2 FQNNGV. CDR3 amino acids: CASSFEGANEQFF. In DNA, the CDR3 is TGTGCCAGCAGCTTCGAAGGGGCCAATGAGCAGTTCTTC.

This clone is large. At the DNA level, this CDR3 is encoded by other sequences in the same sample as well. The rearrangement joins TRBV14 to TRBJ2-3; D is tentatively TRBD1 or TRBD2 (5 bases each). The germline V gene encodes CDR1 SGHDN and CDR2 FVKESK. Trimming pared 4 bases from V and 6 bases from J, leaving 14 bases between. The CDR3 extends over 14 amino acids. CDR3 DNA sequence: TGTGCCAGCAGCCCTACGGGGACCACCGATACGCAGTATTTT. It codes for CASSPTGTTDTQYF.